The 6 T cell receptor beta chains below all came from one sample that was sequenced in a study of blood T cell repertoires in COVID-19. Measured with immunoSEQ multiplex PCR; TCRdb has only the in-frame clones, and not every one. The sample records some 67,000 clones, approximately 90% being singletons. The sequenced material came from peripheral blood. Source of these receptors: a woman aged 18-29 years with acute or convalescent COVID-19.

J is TRBJ1-2 and V is TRBV28; D gene unclear. The V end was cut by 6 bases, the J end by 1 base, with 15 bases between. This CDR3 region has 15 residues. Germline V gene lookup returns CDR1 MDHEN and CDR2 SYDVKM. The CDR3 region is CASRPRGSGNYGYTF. In DNA, the CDR3 is TGTGCCAGCAGGCCACGGGGAAGTGGTAACTATGGCTACACCTTC.

The chain combines TRBV11-2 with TRBJ2-5, with D unresolved. With 3 bases removed from V and 5 bases from J, the gap between germline ends came to 13 bases. This CDR3 is 14 amino acids long. Germline CDR1 is SGHAT and CDR2 is FQNNGV. CDR3 region: CASSLALARETQYF. The CDR3 DNA follows: TGTGCCAGCAGCTTGGCTTTAGCAAGGGAGACCCAGTACTTC.

This chain uses TRBV5-6 with TRBJ2-1, with 9 positions matching TRBD1. The J segment lost 15 bases and the V segment lost 4 bases, leaving 11 bases of the junction unmatched. Germline CDR1 is SGHDT and CDR2 is YYEEEE. The CDR3 totals 13 residues. The CDR3 region has the DNA TGTGCCAGCAGCGCCGGACAGGGGTTGAAGCTGTTCTTC. This gives the protein CASSAGQGLKLFF.

The DNA of the CDR3 is TGTGCCAGTAGTGTCCGGACGGACAGGGTCGGGAACACTGAAGCTTTCTTT. Encoded protein: CASSVRTDRVGNTEAFF. The genes are TRBV19 and TRBJ1-1; 8 bases line up with TRBD1. The CDR3 sequence is 17 residues long. Germline values: CDR1 LNHDA, CDR2 SQIVND (reference sequence). V trimming: 5 bases; J trimming: 1 base; junction bases outside the gene matches: 12.

As regards this clone: Within the sample, other DNA sequences also encode this same CDR3. The rearrangement uses TRBV12-3 or TRBV12-4 and TRBJ1-1, with D perhaps matching TRBD1 (6 bases). With 3 bases removed from V and 4 bases from J, the gap between germline ends came to 9 bases. The CDR3 is made up of 13 amino acids. CDR3 sequence reads: CASSLNRVTEAFF. The CDR3 region has the DNA TGTGCCAGCAGTTTGAACAGGGTCACTGAAGCTTTCTTT.

The rearrangement uses TRBV6-6 and TRBJ1-1; 7 bases line up with TRBD1. The V gene's germline CDR1 is MNHNY and CDR2 SVGAGI (reference sequence). The trim removed 6 bases at V and 4 bases at J, leaving 11 bases unmatched. CDR3 length equals 15 residues. The chain's CDR3 is CASRPQGGRITEAFF. Written as DNA, the CDR3 is TGTGCCAGCAGACCCCAAGGGGGCCGTATCACTGAAGCTTTCTTT.